This record concerns one TCR beta chain sequence. Methods used by the authors: From reference gene primer amplification, estimates of nucleated cell counts were derived. Some clones are missing from TCRdb's copy, which holds only in-frame ones; the method was immunoSEQ multiplex PCR. V and J calls and clone size are given by that table; D and trimming were obtained from the DNA. Found here are around 94,000 clones, 80% to 95% of them singletons; the top ten hold around 4%. These data originate in a study of blood T cell repertoires in COVID-19. About the study: Specimens from acute and convalescent COVID-19 originated in the United States, Italy and Spain. Nucleic acid was either cDNA or gDNA, and it came from T cells, B-cell-depleted T cells, or PBMCs.

Sample: peripheral blood. The sequence came from a man aged 18 to 30 with acute or convalescent COVID-19.

The CDR3 region has the DNA TGTGCCAGCAGCTCTAGCGGGGGGGCCAAAAACATTCAGTACTTC. Protein product: CASSSSGGAKNIQYF. V and J are TRBV5-8 and TRBJ2-4; 11 positions agree with TRBD2. The CDR3 has 15 amino acids. Germline assignment: CDR1 SGHTS and CDR2 YDEGEE. The V and J ends lost 3 bases and 1 base, in that order; junction bases with no gene match: 0. The full variable domain, its missing parts supplied by reference TRBV5-8 and TRBJ2-4, is EAGVTQSPTHLIKTRGQQATLRCSPISGHTSVYWYQQALGLGLQFLLWYDEGEERNRGNFPPRFSGRQFPNYSSELNVNALELEDSALYLCASSSSGGAKNIQYFGAGTRLSVL.